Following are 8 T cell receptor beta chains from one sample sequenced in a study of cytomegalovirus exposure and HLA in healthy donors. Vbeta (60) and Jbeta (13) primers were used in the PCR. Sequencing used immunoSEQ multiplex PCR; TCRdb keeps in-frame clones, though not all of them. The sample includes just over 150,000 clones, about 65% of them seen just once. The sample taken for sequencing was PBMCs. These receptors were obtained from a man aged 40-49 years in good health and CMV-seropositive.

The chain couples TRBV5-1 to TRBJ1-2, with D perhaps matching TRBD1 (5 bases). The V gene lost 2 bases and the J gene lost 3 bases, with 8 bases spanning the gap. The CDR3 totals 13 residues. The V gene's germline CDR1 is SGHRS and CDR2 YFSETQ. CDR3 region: CASSFGGDYGYTF. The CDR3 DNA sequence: TGCGCCAGCAGCTTTGGGGGGGACTATGGCTACACCTTC. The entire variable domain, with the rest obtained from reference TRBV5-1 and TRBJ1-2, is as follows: KAGVTQTPRYLIKTRGQQVTLSCSPISGHRSVSWYQQTPGQGLQFLFEYFSETQRNKGNFPGRFSGRQFSNSRSEMNVSTLELGDSALYLCASSFGGDYGYTFGSGTRLTVV.

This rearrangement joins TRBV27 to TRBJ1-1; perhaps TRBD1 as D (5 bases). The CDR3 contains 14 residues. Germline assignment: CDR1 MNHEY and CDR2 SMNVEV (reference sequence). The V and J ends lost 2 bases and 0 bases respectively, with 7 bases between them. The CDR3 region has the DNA TGTGCCAGCAGTTTACCAGGGATGAACACTGAAGCTTTCTTT. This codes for CASSLPGMNTEAFF.

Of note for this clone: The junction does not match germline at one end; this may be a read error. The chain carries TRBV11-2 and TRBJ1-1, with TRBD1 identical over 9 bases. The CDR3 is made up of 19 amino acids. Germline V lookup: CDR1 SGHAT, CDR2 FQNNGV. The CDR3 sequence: CASSLMWRDRAPENTEALF. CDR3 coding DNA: TGTGCCAGCAGCTTGATGTGGAGGGACAGGGCCCCGGAAAACACTGAAGCTCTCTTT.

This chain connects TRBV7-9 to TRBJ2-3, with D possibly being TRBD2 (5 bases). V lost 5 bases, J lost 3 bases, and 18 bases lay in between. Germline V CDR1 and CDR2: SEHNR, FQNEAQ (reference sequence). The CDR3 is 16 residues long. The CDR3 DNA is TGTGCCAGCAGCGCCTCGCGCGGGCGCGTAACAGATACGCAGTATTTT. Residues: CASSASRGRVTDTQYF.

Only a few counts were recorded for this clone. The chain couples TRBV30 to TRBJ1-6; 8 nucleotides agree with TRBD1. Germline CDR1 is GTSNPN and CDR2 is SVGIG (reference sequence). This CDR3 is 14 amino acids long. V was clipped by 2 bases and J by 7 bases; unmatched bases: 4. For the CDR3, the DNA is TGTGCCTGGAGTCCAGGACAGGGAAATTCACCCCTCCACTTT. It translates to CAWSPGQGNSPLHF.

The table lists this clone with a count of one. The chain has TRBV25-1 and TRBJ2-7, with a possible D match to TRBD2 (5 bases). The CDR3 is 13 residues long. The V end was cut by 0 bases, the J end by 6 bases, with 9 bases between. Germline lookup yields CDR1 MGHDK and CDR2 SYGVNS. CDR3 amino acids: CASSEYRRAEQYF. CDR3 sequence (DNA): TGTGCCAGCAGTGAATATCGGCGGGCCGAGCAGTACTTC.

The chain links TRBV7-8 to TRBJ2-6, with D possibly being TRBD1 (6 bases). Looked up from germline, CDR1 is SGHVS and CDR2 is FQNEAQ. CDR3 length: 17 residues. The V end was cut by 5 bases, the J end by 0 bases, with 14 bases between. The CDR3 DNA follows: TGTGCCAGCAGCCCGGACAGATGGACCTCTGGGGCCAACGTCCTGACTTTC. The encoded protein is CASSPDRWTSGANVLTF.

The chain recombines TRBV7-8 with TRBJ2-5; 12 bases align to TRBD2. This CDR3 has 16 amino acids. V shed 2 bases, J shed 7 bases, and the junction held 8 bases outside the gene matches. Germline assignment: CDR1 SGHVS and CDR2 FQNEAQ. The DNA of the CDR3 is TGTGCCAGCAGCTTACCTAGCGGGGGGGCGAGTTGGACCCAGTACTTC. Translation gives CASSLPSGGASWTQYF.